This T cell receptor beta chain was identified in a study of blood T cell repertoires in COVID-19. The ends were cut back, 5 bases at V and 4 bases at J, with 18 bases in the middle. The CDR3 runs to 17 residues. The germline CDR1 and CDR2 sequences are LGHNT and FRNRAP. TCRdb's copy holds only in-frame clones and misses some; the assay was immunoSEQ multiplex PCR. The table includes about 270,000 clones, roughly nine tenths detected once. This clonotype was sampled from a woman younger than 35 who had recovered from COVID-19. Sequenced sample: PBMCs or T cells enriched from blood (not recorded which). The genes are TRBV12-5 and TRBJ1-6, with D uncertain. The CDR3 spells CASGPRPRHRYNSPLHF. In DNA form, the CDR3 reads TGTGCTAGTGGTCCCCGGCCAAGGCACAGATATAATTCACCCCTCCACTTT.